The clone carrying this T cell receptor beta chain appeared many times. The antigen is not known. These data are taken from a study of early T cells in non-severe SARS-CoV-2 infection. The study's findings and limits: Missing private and CD4 specificities, VDJdb matching favored anti-spike CD8 responses.

Individual cDNA molecules each received unique molecular identifiers attached to them. TCRdb re-analysed the 5' RACE reads in MiXCR, keeping a single row per CDR3 protein. Of some 30,000 distinct CDR3 sequences in the sample, roughly 4.7% were seen once. The CDR3 has 14 residues. V lost 1 base, J lost 8 bases, and 17 bases lay in between. CDR1 DFQATT and CDR2 SNEGSKA come from the germline V gene (reference sequence). The V call is TRBV20-1, the J call TRBJ1-1; weak D call: TRBD1 (5 bases). The receptor was derived from an adult who was a healthcare worker with PCR-confirmed SARS-CoV-2 infection or an uninfected control (not recorded which). Material for sequencing was whole blood. The CDR3 spells CSARGQGFSPEAFF. CDR3 coding DNA: TGCAGTGCTAGAGGGCAGGGTTTCTCTCCAGAAGCTTTCTTT.